This note documents a single TCR beta chain sequence. What it binds is not known. CDR1 and CDR2 from the germline V gene are SEHNR and FQNEAQ (reference sequence). The CDR3 consists of 12 residues. Between the trimmed V and J ends, which lost 5 bases and 9 bases, there was a span of 14 bases. The data were obtained in a study of CD4 T cells in relation to SARS-CoV-2 and coronaviruses. Across the whole study: TCR beta CDR3s were sequenced after approximately nine-day antigen culture of PBMCs.

Broader study findings: Compared with monoreactive clones, crossreactive clones showed significantly weaker SARS-CoV-2 expansion.

Repertoires were generated with immunoSEQ multiplex PCR, while TCRdb's copy carries only in-frame clones and drops some. This sample has some 27,000 clones, with 74% found just once. Unexposed donor CD4+ T cells date from about 2011-2018, before the COVID-19 pandemic. After 10 to 11 days of culture, CD4+ T cells were isolated. Fresh IL-2 medium replaced half the medium on days 3 and 7. The receptor was isolated from a human donor in good health. The chain couples TRBV7-9 to TRBJ2-7; D uncertain. The sample taken for sequencing was CD4+ T cells from PBMCs, cultured in vitro. For the CDR3, the DNA is TGTGCCAGCAGCCCAAACAACAACTGGCAGTACTTC. Encoded protein: CASSPNNNWQYF.